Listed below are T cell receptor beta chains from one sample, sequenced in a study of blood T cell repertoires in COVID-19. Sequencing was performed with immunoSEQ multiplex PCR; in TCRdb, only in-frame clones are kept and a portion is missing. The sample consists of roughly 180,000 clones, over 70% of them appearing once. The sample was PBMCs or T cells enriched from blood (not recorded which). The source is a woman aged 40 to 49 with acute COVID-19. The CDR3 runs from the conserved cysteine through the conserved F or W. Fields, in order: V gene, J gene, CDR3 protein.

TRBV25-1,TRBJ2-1,CASSGTGLAGFEQFF
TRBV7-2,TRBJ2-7,CASSLGAGGEQYF
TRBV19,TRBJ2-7,CASSRPDRSEQYF
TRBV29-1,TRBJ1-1,CSVERGAFSEAFF
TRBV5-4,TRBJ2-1,CASSKPTSGIGNEQFF
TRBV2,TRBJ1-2,CASRIGGGYTF
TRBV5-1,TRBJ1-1,CASSLDPGTEAFF
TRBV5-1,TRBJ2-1,CASSLGAYNEQFF
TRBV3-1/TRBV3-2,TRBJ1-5,CAPPTGALNQPQHF
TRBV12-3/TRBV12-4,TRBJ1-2,CASRPIRGSYTF